Shown below are 24 T cell receptor beta chains from a single sample sequenced in a study of T-cell reconstitution after alpha-beta-depleted transplantation in children. Construction of the TCRbeta library involved unique molecular identifiers. TCRdb re-called the PCR reads through MiXCR, storing one row per CDR3 protein. The table lists about 440,000 distinct CDR3 sequences, 43% of them singletons, with around 29% in the top ten. The source material was PBMCs, sampled before TCRalphabeta/CD19-depleted stem cell transplant. The receptors come from a girl aged 2-15 years with aplastic anemia, due to receive a stem cell transplant.

V and J are TRBV11-2 and TRBJ1-4; the D gene is possibly TRBD1 (5 bases). Trimming removed 4 bases from V and 0 bases from J, with 9 bases in between. Germline CDR1 and CDR2: SGHAT and FQNNGV. The CDR3 contains 15 residues. The CDR3 coding sequence is TGTGCCAGCAGCTCCGGGGGAGCAACTAATGAAAAACTGTTTTTT. This encodes CASSSGGATNEKLFF.

The V and J genes are TRBV20-1 and TRBJ2-5, with TRBD2 identical over 8 bases. J lost 5 bases, V lost 3 bases, and 8 bases had no gene match. CDR3 length: 14 residues. Germline V gives CDR1 DFQATT, CDR2 SNEGSKA (reference sequence). The CDR3, as DNA: TGCAGTGCTAGTCCAGCGGGAGTGGTGGAGACCCAGTACTTC. As protein: CSASPAGVVETQYF.

The chain joins TRBV4-1 to TRBJ2-1; the match to TRBD2 covers 12 bases. Germline assignment: CDR1 MGHRA and CDR2 YSYEKL. The CDR3 length is 16 residues. V was clipped by 0 bases and J by 6 bases; unmatched bases: 3. For the CDR3, the DNA is TGCGCCAGCAGCCAAGAAACGACTAGCGGGAGCAATGAGCAGTTCTTC. Protein sequence: CASSQETTSGSNEQFF.

This clonotype was detected a few times. The chain couples TRBV5-4 to TRBJ2-4; a weak D match, TRBD2 (6 bases). This CDR3 has 13 residues. Germline CDR1 reads SGHNT; CDR2 reads YYREEE (reference sequence). Trimming removed 3 bases from V and 7 bases from J, with 11 bases in between. CDR3 region: CASSSPGENIQYF. CDR3 DNA: TGTGCCAGCAGCTCCCCGGGGGAGAACATTCAGTACTTC.

This clonotype was counted at least ten times. The chain employs TRBV7-8 and TRBJ2-3; D not resolved. V shed 2 bases and J shed 0 bases, with 6 bases lying between them. The CDR3 runs to 14 residues. Germline values: CDR1 SGHVS, CDR2 FQNEAQ. The chain's CDR3 is CASSLMGSTDTQYF. As DNA, the CDR3 is TGTGCCAGCAGCTTAATGGGCAGCACAGATACGCAGTATTTT.

The V gene is TRBV7-9, the J gene TRBJ2-7; possibly TRBD1 for D (6 bases). Trimming removed 4 bases from V and 5 bases from J, with 12 bases in between. The CDR3 is 13 residues long. The germline V gene has CDR1 SEHNR and CDR2 FQNEAQ (reference sequence). This CDR3 is CASSWDKSHEQYF. In DNA, the CDR3 is TGTGCCAGCAGCTGGGACAAAAGCCACGAGCAGTACTTC.

This chain connects TRBV20-1 to TRBJ2-1; D tentatively fits TRBD1 or TRBD2 (5 bases each). Germline loops: CDR1 DFQATT, CDR2 SNEGSKA (reference sequence). CDR3 length equals 12 residues. Between the trimmed V and J ends, which lost 4 bases and 4 bases, there was a span of 8 bases. The CDR3 region has the DNA TGCAGTGCTACCGGGGCTTACAATGAGCAGTTCTTC. Translation gives CSATGAYNEQFF.

The chain couples TRBV5-1 to TRBJ2-1, with 9 positions matching TRBD1. Germline values: CDR1 SGHRS, CDR2 YFSETQ. V was clipped by 0 bases and J by 0 bases; unmatched bases: 4. The CDR3 has 17 residues. The DNA of the CDR3 is TGCGCCAGCAGCTTGGGTCCGGGACAGGGCTCCTACAATGAGCAGTTCTTC. The encoded protein is CASSLGPGQGSYNEQFF.

The chain has TRBV20-1 and TRBJ2-3; 11 nucleotides match TRBD2. J lost 4 bases, V lost 5 bases, and 5 bases had no gene match. Germline V gives CDR1 DFQATT, CDR2 SNEGSKA (reference sequence). This CDR3 has 14 amino acids. The CDR3 DNA reads TGCAGTGCTCCTATAGCGGGGGGGGCAGATACGCAGTATTTT. This sequence encodes CSAPIAGGADTQYF.

This clonotype appeared many times. The rearrangement links TRBV7-2 to TRBJ1-1, with D possibly TRBD1 on 5 matching bases. The V and J ends lost 5 bases and 0 bases respectively, with 13 bases between them. CDR3 length: 15 amino acids. Germline V lookup: CDR1 SGHTA, CDR2 FQGNSA. DNA for the CDR3: TGTGCCAGCAGCCCGCTAGGGGCTATGAACACTGAAGCTTTCTTT. Its protein is CASSPLGAMNTEAFF.

The V gene is TRBV7-9, the J gene TRBJ2-2; D perhaps matches TRBD1 (5 bases). The ends were cut back, 4 bases at V and 4 bases at J, with 10 bases in the middle. The germline V gene encodes CDR1 SEHNR and CDR2 FQNEAQ (reference sequence). The CDR3 consists of 14 residues. CDR3 nucleotide sequence: TGTGCCAGCAGCTATTACAGGTCCACCGGGGAGCTGTTTTTT. Amino acid sequence: CASSYYRSTGELFF.

J is TRBJ2-3 and V is TRBV7-2; 8 positions match TRBD2. Germline trimming cut 2 bases from V and 0 bases from J; bases unmatched to any gene: 4. The CDR3 sequence is 16 residues long. The germline CDR1 and CDR2 sequences are SGHTA and FQGNSA. CDR3 amino acids: CASSLIPSGSTDTQYF. In nucleotides, the CDR3 is TGTGCCAGCAGCTTAATCCCTAGCGGGAGCACAGATACGCAGTATTTT. The full variable domain, completed using reference TRBV7-2 and TRBJ2-3, is GAGVSQSPSNKVTEKGKDVELRCDPISGHTALYWYRQSLGQGLEFLIYFQGNSAPDKSGLPSDRFSAERTGGSVSTLTIQRTQQEDSAVYLCASSLIPSGSTDTQYFGPGTRLTVL.

This chain links TRBV20-1 with TRBJ2-1, with D perhaps TRBD1 (7 bases). The CDR3 length is 14 residues. V was cut by 5 bases and J by 6 bases, with 17 bases left in between. Germline lookup yields CDR1 DFQATT and CDR2 SNEGSKA (reference sequence). This CDR3 is CSAPPGGPLNEQFF. CDR3 nucleotide sequence: TGCAGTGCTCCGCCAGGGGGGCCCCTCAATGAGCAGTTCTTC.

In its sample, this clonotype was seen a few times. The chain joins TRBV14 to TRBJ2-5; no clear D. V was trimmed by 0 bases and J by 4 bases, leaving 9 bases between them. CDR1 is SGHDN and CDR2 is FVKESK in the germline V gene. The CDR3 contains 14 residues. The CDR3 bases are TGTGCCAGCAGCCAAGAACTGGTCGGAGAGACCCAGTACTTC. Its protein product is CASSQELVGETQYF.

The chain combines TRBV29-1 with TRBJ1-2, with D maybe TRBD1 (6 bases). The CDR3 length is 15 residues. V lost 2 bases and J 4 bases, leaving 17 bases between the germline ends. Germline CDR1 is SQVTM and CDR2 is ANQGSEA. Here the CDR3 DNA reads TGCAGCGTTGAACACCTCGGACAGTCTCCCTATGGCTACACCTTC. It specifies CSVEHLGQSPYGYTF.

The chain employs TRBV14 and TRBJ2-5; 7 positions match TRBD2. In germline, CDR1 is SGHDN, CDR2 FVKESK. The V gene end was trimmed by 4 bases and the J gene end by 4 bases; junction bases not matched to a gene: 9. This CDR3 comprises 15 residues. CDR3 bases: TGTGCCAGCAGCCCCCTTTGGGGGGGAAGAGAGACCCAGTACTTC. Translation gives CASSPLWGGRETQYF.

This clonotype showed up just a few times. The chain couples TRBV20-1 to TRBJ2-1; 9 bases align to TRBD2. CDR3 length equals 19 residues. The J segment lost 1 base and the V segment lost 0 bases, leaving 13 bases of the junction unmatched. Germline loops: CDR1 DFQATT, CDR2 SNEGSKA (reference sequence). CDR3 sequence reads: CSARDHIAGASISYNEQFF. CDR3 coding DNA: TGCAGTGCTAGAGATCATATAGCGGGAGCTTCTATATCCTACAATGAGCAGTTCTTC.

This chain connects TRBV6-5 to TRBJ1-3, with a weak D call TRBD1 (5 bases). V was pared by 0 bases and J by 5 bases, with 11 bases between. The CDR3 totals 15 residues. Germline lookup yields CDR1 MNHEY and CDR2 SVGAGI. The CDR3 loop reads CASSYSGAGRNTIYF. DNA of the CDR3: TGTGCCAGCAGTTACTCAGGTGCAGGGCGAAACACCATATATTTT.

This clonotype was detected ten times or more. The CDR3 bases are TGTGCCAGCAGCTTCGGGACAGGGGGCTACGAGCAGTACTTC. The encoded protein is CASSFGTGGYEQYF. V gene TRBV5-6 combines with J gene TRBJ2-7; 11 bases fit TRBD1. Trimming at V came to 2 bases and at J to 3 bases, leaving 1 base not matched to a gene. Germline CDR1 SGHDT, CDR2 YYEEEE. The CDR3 sequence is 14 residues long.

The table lists this clonotype with many counts. CDR3 loop: CASSLGTSEQYF. As DNA, the CDR3 is TGTGCCAGCAGTCTCGGGACCTCCGAGCAGTACTTC. The V call is TRBV12-3 or TRBV12-4, the J call TRBJ2-7, with D perhaps given as TRBD1 or TRBD2 (5 bases each). Between the trimmed V and J ends, which lost 5 bases and 6 bases, there was a span of 11 bases. The CDR3 contains 12 residues.

This clonotype was counted many times. One junction end disagrees with the germline gene, perhaps due to a read error. The rearrangement joins TRBV25-1 to TRBJ1-1, with D maybe TRBD1 (5 bases). There are 15 residues in the CDR3. Germline V gene lookup returns CDR1 MGHDK and CDR2 SYGVNS. The CDR3 coding sequence is TGTGCCAGCAGTGAATATGGGCAGGGAAACACTCAAGCTTTCTTT. This encodes CASSEYGQGNTQAFF.

The V and J genes are TRBV5-1 and TRBJ2-1; 9 nucleotides match TRBD2. There are 14 residues in the CDR3. Losses at the gene ends were 4 bases for V and 8 bases for J; bases not matched to a gene: 7. From germline, CDR1 is SGHRS and CDR2 YFSETQ. CDR3: CASSPEGLAYEQFF. The CDR3 nucleotides are TGCGCCAGCAGCCCTGAGGGACTAGCCTATGAGCAGTTCTTC.

This clonotype turned up a few times. The rearrangement links TRBV20-1 to TRBJ2-1, with D tentatively TRBD1 (6 bases). Per germline, CDR1 DFQATT and CDR2 SNEGSKA (reference sequence). The CDR3 totals 13 residues. V was pared by 3 bases and J by 10 bases, with 16 bases between. CDR3 sequence: CSASPDQRGEQFF. In DNA form, the CDR3 reads TGCAGTGCTAGCCCGGACCAAAGGGGGGAGCAGTTCTTC.

The chain is built from TRBV5-1 and TRBJ1-1; the match to TRBD1 covers 9 bases. J lost 1 base, V lost 3 bases, and 1 base had no gene match. CDR1 and CDR2 from the germline V gene are SGHRS and YFSETQ. The CDR3 totals 14 residues. As DNA, the CDR3 is TGCGCCAGCAGCTCGGACAGGGGGAACACTGAAGCTTTCTTT. This codes for CASSSDRGNTEAFF.